What follows is one T cell receptor beta chain and its context. The protocol was immunoSEQ multiplex PCR, while the TCRdb copy is restricted to in-frame clones and leaves out a portion. The repertoire holds just under 35,000 clones, with approximately 92% as singletons. The data were obtained in a study of OX40 agonist ivuxolimab in advanced cancers. About the study: Ivuxolimab, an agonist antibody against OX40 (CD134), was given to patients.

The CDR3 contains 15 residues. Germline loops: CDR1 MDHEN, CDR2 SYDVKM. The V end was cut by 7 bases, the J end by 0 bases, with 12 bases between. V is TRBV28 and J is TRBJ1-4; no reliable D call. This TCR derives from an adult with an advanced solid tumor such as melanoma, head and neck, liver or kidney cancer. The specimen was CD4+ or CD8+ T cells sorted from blood, collected in a trial of the OX40 agonist ivuxolimab. CDR3 in DNA: TGTGCCAGCAACCAGCCTCCTGCAACTAATGAAAAACTGTTTTTT. Protein product: CASNQPPATNEKLFF. Full variable domain (remainder filled in from reference TRBV28 and TRBJ1-4): DVKVTQSSRYLVKRTGEKVFLECVQDMDHENMFWYRQDPGLGLRLIYFSYDVKMKEKGDIPEGYSVSREKKERFSLILESASTNQTSMYLCASNQPPATNEKLFFGSGTQLSVL.